This T cell receptor beta chain was sequenced during a study of CD8 T cells in ankylosing spondylitis. In the case of this clonotype: Its antigen is not identified.

Molecular-barcoded quantitative 5'-RACE produced these TCR beta libraries. TCRdb reanalysed the 5' RACE reads using MiXCR and keeps one entry per CDR3 protein. The table lists approximately 350,000 distinct CDR3 sequences, roughly 14% of them singletons. The CDR3 is 15 residues long. The trim removed 2 bases at V and 2 bases at J, leaving 0 bases unmatched. From germline, CDR1 is KGHSH and CDR2 LQKENI. Broader study findings: Made up of roughly 8 highly homologous variants, a TCR beta motif appeared characteristic of ankylosing spondylitis blood. CD8+ disease-linked clones were present at relatively low frequencies in blood. As reported, disease-linked clones showed significant enrichment in matched ankylosing spondylitis synovial fluid.

Sequencing was done on a sample of blood, either unsorted or a sorted T cell fraction (not recorded which). This TCR was sampled from a male donor with ankylosing spondylitis or in good health (not recorded which). The chain links TRBV18 to TRBJ2-6, with 7 nucleotides matching TRBD1. The CDR3 protein is CASSPGTAGANVLTF. DNA for the CDR3: TGTGCCAGCTCACCAGGGACAGCTGGGGCCAACGTCCTGACTTTC. Together with reference TRBV18 and TRBJ2-6, the CDR3 gives the full variable domain: NAGVMQNPRHLVRRRGQEARLRCSPMKGHSHVYWYRQLPEEGLKFMVYLQKENIIDESGMPKERFSAEFPKEGPSILRIQQVVRGDSAAYFCASSPGTAGANVLTFGAGSRLTVL.